Sequencing of this TCR beta chain was carried out in a study of patients and donors after allogeneic stem cell transplantation (TCRdb year 2020). The germline V and J ends show losses of 4 bases and 2 bases respectively, and no gene match explains 11 bases of the junction. The CDR3 covers 17 residues, taking in both the cysteine and the phenylalanine. The entry retains the CDR3 DNA only, 51 bases that are in frame from base 1. The germline V gene encodes CDR1 SGHTA and CDR2 FQGNSA. The library was prepared using RT-PCR. This sample was sequenced with a NextSeq 550. TCRdb handled the public reads itself, with Q25 trimming in fastp and clone calling in MiXCR, and kept productive beta chains. Identical CDR3 protein sequences are pooled into one entry, listed with their most common genes and DNA. The sample data list 900,000 to 1,000,000 distinct CDR3 sequences, and more than 15% of these were observed just once. The ten largest clones represent 5% to 6.5% of the sample.

This clonotype turned up a few times. It lacks a known antigen. No base quality values were provided; no much bigger clone lies one nucleotide off. The sequencing sample was made of blood, either unsorted or a sorted T cell fraction (not recorded which). The rearrangement combines TRBV7-2 with TRBJ2-7, with TRBD2 identical over 10 junction bases. This receptor was identified in a human donor who was either an allogeneic HSCT recipient or a stem cell or donor lymphocyte infusion donor (not recorded which). It is not recorded whose cells these are; they may come from a transplant donor. Here the CDR3 is given as CASSWAGGTSVTYEQYF. Read as DNA, the sequence is TGTGCCAGCAGCTGGGCGGGCGGGACTAGCGTGACCTACGAGCAGTACTTC.